A single sample gave rise to the 14 T cell receptor beta chains below, sequenced in a study of blood T cell repertoires in COVID-19. Here immunoSEQ multiplex PCR was the method, and the copy in TCRdb shows in-frame clones only, minus some. This table has approximately 57,000 clones, 85% to 90% appearing once. The sequenced material came from peripheral blood. The source of these receptors is a man aged 50-60 years with acute or convalescent COVID-19.

The V and J genes are TRBV5-5 and TRBJ1-6; 8 positions agree with TRBD1. V trimming: 4 bases; J trimming: 7 bases; junction bases outside the gene matches: 10. CDR1 SGHKS and CDR2 YYEKEE come from the germline V gene (reference sequence). This CDR3 contains 16 residues. CDR3 amino acids: CASSRGQGGINSPLHF. In DNA, the CDR3 is TGTGCCAGCAGCCGAGGACAGGGAGGAATCAATTCACCCCTCCACTTT.

This clone was counted between two and nine times. The chain combines TRBV7-9 with TRBJ2-7; 7 positions agree with TRBD2. Germline V gene data show CDR1 as SEHNR and CDR2 as FQNEAQ (reference sequence). V dropped 5 bases and J dropped 3; count of bases not matched to a gene: 10. There are 15 residues in the CDR3. CDR3 in DNA: TGTGCCAGCAGCCCCCCGGGGCTAGCGGACTACGAGCAGTACTTC. Amino acids: CASSPPGLADYEQYF. The full variable domain, its missing parts supplied by reference TRBV7-9 and TRBJ2-7, is DTGVSQNPRHKITKRGQNVTFRCDPISEHNRLYWYRQTLGQGPEFLTYFQNEAQLEKSRLLSDRFSAERPKGSFSTLEIQRTEQGDSAMYLCASSPPGLADYEQYFGPGTRLTVT.

J is TRBJ1-1 and V is TRBV9; 8 bases align to TRBD1. Germline trimming cut 3 bases from V and 4 bases from J; bases unmatched to any gene: 5. CDR3 size: 14 residues. Germline V lookup: CDR1 SGDLS, CDR2 YYNGEE. This chain's CDR3 is CASSEGQEATEAFF. The CDR3 nucleotides are TGTGCCAGCAGCGAGGGACAGGAGGCCACTGAAGCTTTCTTT. The variable domain in full, completed from reference TRBV9 and TRBJ1-1, reads DSGVTQTPKHLITATGQRVTLRCSPRSGDLSVYWYQQSLDQGLQFLIQYYNGEERAKGNILERFSAQQFPDLHSELNLSSLELGDSALYFCASSEGQEATEAFFGQGTRLTVV.

V and J are TRBV28 and TRBJ2-2, with 16 bases lining up with TRBD2. Looked up from germline, CDR1 is MDHEN and CDR2 is SYDVKM. The V gene end was trimmed by 6 bases and the J gene end by 5 bases; junction bases not matched to a gene: 9. This CDR3 spans 18 amino acids. CDR3 DNA sequence: TGTGCCAGCAGACAACCGGGACTAGCGGGAGGGGGTACCGGGGAGCTGTTTTTT. Translating gives CASRQPGLAGGGTGELFF.

This chain links TRBV5-4 with TRBJ1-6; no clear D gene. Between the trimmed V and J ends, which lost 4 bases and 7 bases, there was a span of 15 bases. The CDR3 is made up of 15 amino acids. Germline values: CDR1 SGHNT, CDR2 YYREEE (reference sequence). In DNA form, the CDR3 reads TGTGCCAGCAGCCTCGAAGGACTTAGCAATTCACCCCTCCACTTT. Translated, it gives CASSLEGLSNSPLHF.

This clone was picked up one time. V is TRBV19 and J is TRBJ2-5; D uncertain. Trimming pared 5 bases from V and 5 bases from J, leaving 9 bases between. From germline, CDR1 is LNHDA and CDR2 SQIVND (reference sequence). This CDR3 contains 12 residues. Here the CDR3 DNA reads TGTGCCAGTAGTGCCTTGGCCGAGACCCAGTACTTC. This encodes CASSALAETQYF.

CDR3 region: CAWSRNSGSVRGYTF. In nucleotides, the CDR3 is TGTGCCTGGAGCCGAAACTCAGGGTCAGTACGGGGCTACACCTTC. V and J are TRBV30 and TRBJ1-2, with D possibly being TRBD1 (5 bases). Germline V gene lookup returns CDR1 GTSNPN and CDR2 SVGIG (reference sequence). V shed 3 bases and J shed 8 bases, with 22 bases lying between them. This CDR3 is built from 15 residues.

DNA of the CDR3: TGTGCCAGCAGTCAGGACAGGGATCAGCCCCAGCATTTT. This gives the protein CASSQDRDQPQHF. This chain connects TRBV27 to TRBJ1-5; 8 bases line up with TRBD1. With V trimmed by 5 bases and J by 5 bases, 2 bases remained unmatched. Germline V gene sequence: CDR1 MNHEY, CDR2 SMNVEV (reference sequence). The CDR3 is 13 amino acids.

The chain links TRBV5-8 to TRBJ2-1; D gene ambiguous. The CDR3 runs to 12 residues. CDR1 is SGHTS and CDR2 is YDEGEE in the germline V gene. V lost 9 bases, J lost 2 bases, and 9 bases lay in between. The CDR3, as DNA: TGTGCCATTGGGCTTGCCTACAATGAGCAGTTCTTC. Its protein product is CAIGLAYNEQFF.

This chain links TRBV6-2 or TRBV6-3 with TRBJ2-5; 9 bases align to TRBD2. The J segment lost 5 bases and the V segment lost 1 base, leaving 5 bases of the junction unmatched. The CDR3 spans 15 residues. The germline CDR1 and CDR2 sequences are MNHEY and SVGEGT. CDR3 protein: CASSYLAGGHETQYF. The CDR3 DNA follows: TGTGCCAGCAGTTACTTGGCGGGAGGGCACGAGACCCAGTACTTC.

This clone was detected once. The CDR3 nucleotides read TGCGCCAGCAGCTACCAGGGGGCAGAATCACCCCTCCACTTT. Translating it yields CASSYQGAESPLHF. The chain recombines TRBV5-1 with TRBJ1-6; 8 bases align to TRBD1. J lost 10 bases, V lost 3 bases, and 6 bases had no gene match. CDR1 is SGHRS, CDR2 YFSETQ, per germline. The CDR3 has 14 amino acids.

This clone was observed a single time. The rearrangement uses TRBV18 and TRBJ1-1; TRBD1 agrees at 9 bases. Germline CDR1 is KGHSH and CDR2 is LQKENI. J lost 6 bases, V lost 3 bases, and 8 bases had no gene match. The CDR3 contains 15 residues. The CDR3 is CASSPGTGLGAEAFF. DNA for the CDR3: TGTGCCAGCTCACCCGGGACAGGGTTGGGGGCTGAAGCTTTCTTT.

V gene TRBV28 combines with J gene TRBJ2-4; TRBD1 might be the D (6 bases). V gave up 7 bases and J gave up 2 bases, with 12 bases separating them. The length of the CDR3 is 14 residues. Germline-derived CDR1 and CDR2 are MDHEN and SYDVKM. The CDR3 spells CASTQQGSKNIQYF. The CDR3 DNA reads TGTGCCAGCACCCAACAGGGTTCCAAAAACATTCAGTACTTC.

The chain links TRBV18 to TRBJ1-5, with 7 bases that match TRBD1. V trimming: 6 bases; J trimming: 6 bases; junction bases outside the gene matches: 17. Germline CDR1 and CDR2: KGHSH and LQKENI. CDR3 length equals 17 residues. The CDR3 DNA sequence: TGTGCCAGCTCGCCAAAAGGAGGGGACAGTGAGGGTCAGCCCCAGCATTTT. This translates into CASSPKGGDSEGQPQHF.